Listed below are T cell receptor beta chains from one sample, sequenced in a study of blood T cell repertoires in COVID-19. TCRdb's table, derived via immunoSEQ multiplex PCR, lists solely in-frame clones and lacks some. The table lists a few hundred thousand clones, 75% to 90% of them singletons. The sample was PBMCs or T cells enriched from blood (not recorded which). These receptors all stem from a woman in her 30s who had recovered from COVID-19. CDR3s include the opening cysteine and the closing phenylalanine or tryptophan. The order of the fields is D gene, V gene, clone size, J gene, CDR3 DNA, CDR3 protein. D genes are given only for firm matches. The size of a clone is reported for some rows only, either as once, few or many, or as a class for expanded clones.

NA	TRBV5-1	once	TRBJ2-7	TGCGCCAGCAGCTGGGGAAGCGCGGGGGAGCAGTACTTC	CASSWGSAGEQYF
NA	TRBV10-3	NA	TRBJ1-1	TGTGCCATCAGTGATCTCGGTCAACAGGAGAACACTGAAGCTTTCTTT	CAISDLGQQENTEAFF
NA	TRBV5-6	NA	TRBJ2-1	TGTGCCAGCAGCTTCCGACAGAACAATGAGCAGTTCTTC	CASSFRQNNEQFF
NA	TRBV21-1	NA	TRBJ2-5	TGTGCCAGCAGTTTAGACAGGGACGGCGAGACCCAGTACTTC	CASSLDRDGETQYF
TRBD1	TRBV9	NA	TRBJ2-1	TGTGCCAGCAGCTCCCGGGACAGCTCGTTTTTTGAGCAGTTCTTC	CASSSRDSSFFEQFF
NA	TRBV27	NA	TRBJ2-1	TGTGCCAGCAGTTTCACCGGGACATATGAAAATGAGCAGTTCTTC	CASSFTGTYENEQFF
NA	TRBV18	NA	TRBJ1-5	TGTGCCAGCTCCCCTGGACTCATCCTTCGAGGCAATCAGCCCCAGCATTTT	CASSPGLILRGNQPQHF
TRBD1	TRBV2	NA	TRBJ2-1	TGTGCCAGCAGAGGACAGGGAAAGGTCAATGAGCAGTTCTTC	CASRGQGKVNEQFF
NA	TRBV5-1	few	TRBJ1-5	TGCGCCAGCAGCTTGCACAGCAGAGATCAGCCCCAGCATTTT	CASSLHSRDQPQHF
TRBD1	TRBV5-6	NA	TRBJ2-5	TGTGCCAGCAGCTTGCAGGGGGCTTATGGGCAGGAGACCCAGTACTTC	CASSLQGAYGQETQYF
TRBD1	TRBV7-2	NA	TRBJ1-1	TGTGCCAGCAGCATCGGGACAGGGGTAACTGAAGCTTTCTTT	CASSIGTGVTEAFF
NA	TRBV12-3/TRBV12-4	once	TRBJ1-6	TGTGCCAGTCGGGGAGATGCTTCACCCCTCCACTTT	CASRGDASPLHF
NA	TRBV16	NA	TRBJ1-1	TGTGCCAGCAGCCGGGGGGTTTCTGAAGCTTTCTTT	CASSRGVSEAFF
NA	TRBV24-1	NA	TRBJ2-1	TGTGCCACCAGTCGGAGGGATGAGCAGTTCTTC	CATSRRDEQFF
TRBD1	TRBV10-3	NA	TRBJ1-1	TGTGCCATCAGTGGCCCCTTTGGAGGGGGCGCGGGAAGAATGAACACTGAAGCTTTCTTT	CAISGPFGGGAGRMNTEAFF
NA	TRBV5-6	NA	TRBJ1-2	TGTGCCAGCAGCCGATTAGACAGCACTAACTATGGCTACACCTTC	CASSRLDSTNYGYTF
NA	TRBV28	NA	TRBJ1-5	TGTGCCAGCAGTCGACAGGATAAGGGCAATCAGCCCCAGCATTTT	CASSRQDKGNQPQHF
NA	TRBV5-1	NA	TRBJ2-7	TGCGCCAGCAGCAGCGGAGGGGCCATTCCGTCCGAGCAGTACTTC	CASSSGGAIPSEQYF
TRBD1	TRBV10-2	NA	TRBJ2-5	TGCGCCAGCAGATTCGACAGGGGAGAGACCCAGTACTTC	CASRFDRGETQYF
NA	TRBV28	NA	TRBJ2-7	TGTGCCAGCAGACCGGGAAAGTACGAGCAGTACTTC	CASRPGKYEQYF
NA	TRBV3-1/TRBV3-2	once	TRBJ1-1	TGTGCCAGCACCAACAATAGAGGCCACCTAGACACTGAAGCTTTCTTT	CASTNNRGHLDTEAFF
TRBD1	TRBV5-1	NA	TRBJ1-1	TGCGCCAGCAGCCGGGACAGGGGGAATGAAGCTTTCTTT	CASSRDRGNEAFF
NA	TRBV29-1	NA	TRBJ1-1	TGCAGCGTTGACAGGTTCCCTCGAGGGGGAAGTGCGAACACTGAAGCTTTCTTT	CSVDRFPRGGSANTEAFF
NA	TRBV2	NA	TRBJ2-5	TGTGCCAGCAGTGAGGGGCTGGGGGCACAAGAGACCCAGTACTTC	CASSEGLGAQETQYF
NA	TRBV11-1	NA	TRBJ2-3	TGTGCCAGCAGACGGGTGGGCACAGATACGCAGTATTTT	CASRRVGTDTQYF
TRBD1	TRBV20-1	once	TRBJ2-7	TGCAGTGCAAGGGACAGAAACGAGCAGTACTTC	CSARDRNEQYF
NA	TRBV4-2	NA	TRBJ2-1	TGTGCCAGCAGCCAAACGTTATTGAGGGGGAATGAGCAGTTCTTC	CASSQTLLRGNEQFF
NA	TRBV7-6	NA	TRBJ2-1	TGTGCCAGCAGCTCCACTGCCGGCGGAACCGGGGATTACAATGAGCAGTTCTTC	CASSSTAGGTGDYNEQFF